These 28 T cell receptor beta chains originate from one sample sequenced in a study of T cell responses to AZD1222 COVID-19 vaccine. Libraries were prepared by immunoSEQ multiplex PCR; TCRdb keeps only in-frame clonotypes and omits some of them. Altogether about 140,000 clones are present, approximately 90% being singletons, with the ten largest covering over 3.5%. The sample in question was peripheral blood, obtained on day 0 of AZD1222 vaccination. The origin of the receptors is an adult in good health.

This chain connects TRBV27 to TRBJ2-3; no firm D call. The germline CDR1 and CDR2 sequences are MNHEY and SMNVEV (reference sequence). Trimming removed 1 base from V and 2 bases from J, with 4 bases in between. The CDR3 loop spans 13 amino acids. The CDR3 nucleotides are TGTGCCAGCAGTTTATGGGACACAGATACGCAGTATTTT. Encoded protein: CASSLWDTDTQYF.

This clone was detected only once. This chain links TRBV4-1 with TRBJ1-2; D gene ambiguous. With 1 base removed from V and 4 bases from J, the gap between germline ends came to 10 bases. The CDR3 contains 14 residues. Germline assignment: CDR1 MGHRA and CDR2 YSYEKL. DNA of the CDR3: TGCGCCAGCAGCCAAGGGCCAGACGTCTATGGCTACACCTTC. This codes for CASSQGPDVYGYTF.

The rearrangement links TRBV2 to TRBJ1-1; no firm D call. Per the germline V gene, CDR1 is SNHLY and CDR2 is FYNNEI. The CDR3 loop spans 14 amino acids. V shed 5 bases and J shed 3 bases, with 13 bases lying between them. This chain's CDR3 is CASSNPEVDTEAFF. The CDR3 bases are TGTGCCAGCAGTAACCCAGAGGTTGACACTGAAGCTTTCTTT. The whole variable domain, remainder taken from reference TRBV2 and TRBJ1-1, is EPEVTQTPSHQVTQMGQEVILRCVPISNHLYFYWYRQILGQKVEFLVSFYNNEISEKSEIFDDQFSVERPDGSNFTLKIRSTKLEDSAMYFCASSNPEVDTEAFFGQGTRLTVV.

V is TRBV30 and J is TRBJ1-2; no reliable D call. This CDR3 comprises 12 residues. Germline values: CDR1 GTSNPN, CDR2 SVGIG (reference sequence). Trimming pared 3 bases from V and 3 bases from J, leaving 8 bases between. CDR3 protein: CAWSIAYYGYTF. In nucleotides, the CDR3 is TGTGCCTGGAGCATCGCATACTATGGCTACACCTTC.

This clone appeared a single time. This chain connects TRBV20-1 to TRBJ1-2, with D unclear. This CDR3 is 9 amino acids long. V gave up 6 bases and J gave up 6 bases, with 5 bases separating them. Germline assignment: CDR1 DFQATT and CDR2 SNEGSKA (reference sequence). The CDR3 sequence is CSALDGYTF. CDR3 bases: TGCAGTGCCCTCGATGGCTACACCTTC.

The rearrangement joins TRBV6-5 to TRBJ1-1; 12 bases map to TRBD1. The CDR3 has 14 residues. V shed 8 bases, J shed 5 bases, and the junction held 6 bases outside the gene matches. Germline-derived CDR1 and CDR2 are MNHEY and SVGAGI. The CDR3 region is CASRDRGRGTEAFF. In nucleotides, the CDR3 is TGTGCCAGCCGGGACAGGGGGCGAGGAACTGAAGCTTTCTTT.

The rearrangement links TRBV10-2 to TRBJ1-2; TRBD1 matches 8 bases. The junction had 7 bases not matched to a gene; V was cut back by 2 bases and J by 8 bases. This CDR3 has 14 amino acids. Germline CDR1 and CDR2: WSHSY and SAAADI. The CDR3 coding sequence is TGCGCCAGCAGTGAGGGGGGCAGGGGGCACGGCTACACCTTC. This sequence encodes CASSEGGRGHGYTF.

This clone is a singleton in its sample. The rearrangement uses TRBV19 and TRBJ1-2; unclear D gene. V dropped 5 bases and J dropped 6 bases, with 13 bases sitting between them. The germline CDR1 and CDR2 sequences are LNHDA and SQIVND (reference sequence). There are 13 residues in the CDR3. CDR3 amino acids: CASSPRRMDGYTF. As DNA, the CDR3 is TGTGCCAGTAGTCCCCGGCGCATGGATGGCTACACCTTC.

The gene calls are TRBV30 and TRBJ1-5; possibly TRBD1 for D (6 bases). V dropped 3 bases and J dropped 2 bases, with 11 bases sitting between them. Per germline, CDR1 GTSNPN and CDR2 SVGIG (reference sequence). The CDR3 runs to 14 residues. The CDR3 here is CAWSFPGGNQPQHF. The CDR3 coding sequence is TGTGCCTGGAGCTTCCCAGGGGGCAATCAGCCCCAGCATTTT.

V and J are TRBV7-3 and TRBJ2-3; D might be TRBD2 (5 bases). The CDR3 has 13 amino acids. V was clipped by 1 base and J by 8 bases, with 10 bases between them. The germline V gene encodes CDR1 SGHTA and CDR2 FQGTGA. The CDR3 coding sequence is TGTGCCAGCAGCTTAATTTCTGAGGGTACGCAGTATTTT. Residues: CASSLISEGTQYF.

The rearrangement uses TRBV5-1 and TRBJ2-3; 11 nucleotides agree with TRBD2. This CDR3 is built from 14 residues. Germline values: CDR1 SGHRS, CDR2 YFSETQ. With 3 bases clipped from V and 5 bases from J, the junction kept 2 bases outside the gene matches. CDR3 protein: CASSSGTSGDTQYF. In DNA form, the CDR3 reads TGCGCCAGCAGCTCCGGGACTAGCGGAGATACGCAGTATTTT.

The chain carries TRBV3-1 (or the pseudogene TRBV3-2) and TRBJ1-1; 8 bases align to TRBD1. The length of the CDR3 is 13 residues. Germline trimming cut 4 bases from V and 7 bases from J; bases unmatched to any gene: 5. Per germline, CDR1 LGHDT and CDR2 YNNKEL (reference sequence). CDR3 sequence: CASSLGQVNEAFF. The CDR3 DNA follows: TGTGCCAGCAGCCTGGGACAGGTAAATGAAGCTTTCTTT.

The V call is TRBV7-6, the J call TRBJ1-1; D is possibly TRBD1 (5 bases). The CDR3 consists of 15 residues. Germline V gene sequence: CDR1 SGHVS, CDR2 FNYEAQ. V lost 4 bases to trimming and J lost 2 bases, with 14 bases between them. The CDR3 bases are TGTGCCAGCAGCTCCTCCGGGACGGTTAACACTGAAGCTTTCTTT. This codes for CASSSSGTVNTEAFF.

This clone was counted once. The CDR3, as DNA: TGTGCCATCAGTGAGTTAAGAGGGCAGTACACTGAAGCTTTCTTT. It is translated as CAISELRGQYTEAFF. The chain is built from TRBV10-3 and TRBJ1-1; D not resolved. The V gene lost 1 base and the J gene lost 3 bases, with 12 bases spanning the gap. CDR1 and CDR2 (germline): ENHRY, SYGVKD. The CDR3 spans 15 residues.

The V and J genes are TRBV19 and TRBJ1-2; 10 positions match TRBD1. Germline assignment: CDR1 LNHDA and CDR2 SQIVND (reference sequence). The CDR3 length is 15 residues. Losses at the gene ends were 4 bases for V and 2 bases for J; bases not matched to a gene: 4. The CDR3 nucleotides are TGTGCCAGTAGTACCTGGGGACAGGGGAACTATGGCTACACCTTC. Translated, it gives CASSTWGQGNYGYTF.

The chain couples TRBV28 to TRBJ1-5; 8 nucleotides match TRBD1. The CDR3 is 15 residues long. V lost 6 bases to trimming and J lost 6 bases; unmatched junction nucleotides: 10. Per germline, CDR1 MDHEN and CDR2 SYDVKM. The CDR3 loop reads CASRPRDRQLQPQHF. Here the CDR3 DNA reads TGTGCCAGCAGACCCCGGGACAGGCAGCTTCAGCCCCAGCATTTT. The whole variable domain, remainder taken from reference TRBV28 and TRBJ1-5, is DVKVTQSSRYLVKRTGEKVFLECVQDMDHENMFWYRQDPGLGLRLIYFSYDVKMKEKGDIPEGYSVSREKKERFSLILESASTNQTSMYLCASRPRDRQLQPQHFGDGTRLSIL.

The chain employs TRBV30 and TRBJ1-5; D gene ambiguous. Trimming left V 1 base short and J 7 bases short, with 14 bases between. Germline V gene sequence: CDR1 GTSNPN, CDR2 SVGIG (reference sequence). CDR3 length: 14 amino acids. The CDR3 sequence is CAWSERLPYQPQHF. DNA of the CDR3: TGTGCCTGGAGTGAGAGGCTCCCCTACCAGCCCCAGCATTTT. Looking up the rest from reference TRBV30 and TRBJ1-5 gives the full variable domain: SQTIHQWPATLVQPVGSPLSLECTVEGTSNPNLYWYRQAAGRGLQLLFYSVGIGQISSEVPQNLSASRPQDRQFILSSKKLLLSDSGFYLCAWSERLPYQPQHFGDGTRLSIL.

The chain employs TRBV2 and TRBJ2-1; TRBD1 matches at 7 bases. The CDR3 consists of 15 residues. Trimming removed 2 bases from V and 2 bases from J; junction bases left unmatched: 3. CDR1 SNHLY and CDR2 FYNNEI come from the germline V gene. The CDR3 reads CASSETGTAYNEQFF. The CDR3 nucleotides are TGTGCCAGCAGTGAAACCGGGACAGCCTACAATGAGCAGTTCTTC.

The V and J genes are TRBV5-1 and TRBJ1-4, with 8 bases aligning to TRBD1. CDR3 length: 14 residues. Trimming took 4 bases from V and 8 from J; bases not matched to a gene: 7. Germline lookup yields CDR1 SGHRS and CDR2 YFSETQ. The CDR3 nucleotides are TGCGCCAGCAGCACCGGACAGGGACAAGAAAAACTGTTTTTT. It yields the protein CASSTGQGQEKLFF.

J is TRBJ2-7 and V is TRBV6-2 or TRBV6-3, with unresolved D. Germline CDR1 is MNHEY and CDR2 is SVGEGT. V lost 4 bases and J lost 4, with 8 bases in between. This CDR3 spans 12 amino acids. The CDR3 spells CASSSHGYEQYF. CDR3 sequence (DNA): TGTGCCAGCAGTTCGCATGGGTACGAGCAGTACTTC.

The chain joins TRBV5-4 to TRBJ1-1; a weak D match, TRBD1 (5 bases). Germline CDR1 reads SGHNT; CDR2 reads YYREEE (reference sequence). The germline V and J ends were trimmed by 0 bases and 6 bases, with 18 bases remaining between them. The CDR3 totals 16 residues. In DNA form, the CDR3 reads TGTGCCAGCAGCTTGGAGAGTCGGGGCCGGGGTTCTGAAGCTTTCTTT. Its protein is CASSLESRGRGSEAFF.

The chain recombines TRBV18 with TRBJ1-5; D unresolved. This CDR3 has 14 residues. V was pared by 2 bases and J by 6 bases, with 11 bases between. Looked up from germline, CDR1 is KGHSH and CDR2 is LQKENI. CDR3 sequence (DNA): TGTGCCAGCTCACCAGTGGGCGCCGGTCAGCCCCAGCATTTT. Protein sequence: CASSPVGAGQPQHF.

V and J are TRBV5-5 and TRBJ2-7, with unresolved D. Trimming took 4 bases from V and 3 from J, leaving 17 bases between them. The CDR3 sequence is 15 residues long. The germline gives CDR1 SGHKS, CDR2 YYEKEE (reference sequence). CDR3 amino acids: CASSLTGSSNYEQYF. The CDR3 DNA sequence: TGTGCCAGCAGCCTGACTGGGTCCAGCAACTACGAGCAGTACTTC.

This clone has only one observation. CDR3 DNA: TGTGCCAGCAGCGCAACCCGGGACTTTAATGAAAAACTGTTTTTT. Protein product: CASSATRDFNEKLFF. This rearrangement joins TRBV9 to TRBJ1-4; a weak D match, TRBD1 (5 bases). The V gene lost 3 bases and the J gene lost 4 bases, with 13 bases spanning the gap. The CDR3 loop spans 15 amino acids. Germline CDR1 reads SGDLS; CDR2 reads YYNGEE.

The chain is built from TRBV19 and TRBJ2-6; no definite D call. V was trimmed by 7 bases and J by 1 base, leaving 14 bases between them. CDR1 LNHDA and CDR2 SQIVND come from the germline V gene (reference sequence). This CDR3 region has 16 residues. The CDR3 coding sequence is TGTGCCAGTACCCCATCGGCGGCGTCTGGGGCCAACGTCCTGACTTTC. Translating it yields CASTPSAASGANVLTF.

This clone was recorded a few times. The chain is built from TRBV5-1 and TRBJ2-1; no definite D call. Germline assignment: CDR1 SGHRS and CDR2 YFSETQ. V was clipped by 1 base and J by 8 bases, with 7 bases between them. This CDR3 contains 12 residues. CDR3 bases: TGCGCCAGCAGCTTGTTCCTAGATGAGCAGTTCTTC. Its protein product is CASSLFLDEQFF.

The table lists this clone with a few counts. The chain has TRBV5-1 and TRBJ1-2; D uncertain. V lost 3 bases and J 3 bases, leaving 15 bases between the germline ends. CDR1 and CDR2 from the germline V gene are SGHRS and YFSETQ. This CDR3 spans 15 amino acids. CDR3 in amino acids: CASSSGFLTDYGYTF. CDR3 bases: TGCGCCAGCAGCTCCGGATTTTTAACGGACTATGGCTACACCTTC. The complete variable domain, with remaining parts taken from reference TRBV5-1 and TRBJ1-2, reads KAGVTQTPRYLIKTRGQQVTLSCSPISGHRSVSWYQQTPGQGLQFLFEYFSETQRNKGNFPGRFSGRQFSNSRSEMNVSTLELGDSALYLCASSSGFLTDYGYTFGSGTRLTVV.

This chain uses TRBV7-9 with TRBJ2-1; TRBD1 matches 7 bases. V shed 5 bases, J shed 8 bases, and the junction held 12 bases outside the gene matches. This CDR3 contains 15 residues. Germline V gene sequence: CDR1 SEHNR, CDR2 FQNEAQ (reference sequence). This chain's CDR3 is CASSLERQGSHEQFF. CDR3 sequence (DNA): TGTGCCAGCAGCCTTGAGAGACAGGGATCCCATGAGCAGTTCTTC.